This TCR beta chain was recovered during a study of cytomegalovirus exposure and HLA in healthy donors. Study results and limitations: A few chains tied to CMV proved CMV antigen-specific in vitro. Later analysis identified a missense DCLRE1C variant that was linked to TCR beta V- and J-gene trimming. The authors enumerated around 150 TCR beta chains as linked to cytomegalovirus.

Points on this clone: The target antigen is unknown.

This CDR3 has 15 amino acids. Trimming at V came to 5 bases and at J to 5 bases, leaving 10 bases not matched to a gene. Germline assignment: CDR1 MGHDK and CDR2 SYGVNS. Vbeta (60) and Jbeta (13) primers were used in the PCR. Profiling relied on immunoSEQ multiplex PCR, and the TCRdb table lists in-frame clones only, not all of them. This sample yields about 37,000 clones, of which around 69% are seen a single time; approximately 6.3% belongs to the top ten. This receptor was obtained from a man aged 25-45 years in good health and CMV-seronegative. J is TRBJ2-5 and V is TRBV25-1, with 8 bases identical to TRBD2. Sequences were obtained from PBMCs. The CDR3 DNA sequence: TGTGCCAGCAGTAGGACTAGCCCGCTCGGGGAGACCCAGTACTTC. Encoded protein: CASSRTSPLGETQYF.